Reported below is one T cell receptor beta chain. The antigen is undetermined. The CDR3 end shows no conserved phenylalanine or tryptophan, and so a read error is likely. Through a sample-barcoded 5' primer and a J-beta primer mix, a second PCR was run for roughly 7 to 11 cycles. A template-switch adaptor containing 12 random nucleotides labeled each cDNA molecule. Each CDR3 protein is one row after TCRdb ran MiXCR on the 5' RACE reads. The repertoire holds hundreds of thousands of distinct CDR3 sequences, with roughly 64% as singletons. The entry originates in a study of blood T cells in healthy people across ages. General study results and limits: Per million T cells, TCR beta diversity dropped roughly linearly as age increased.

The germline V gene encodes CDR1 MNHEY and CDR2 SMNVEV (reference sequence). CDR3 length: 13 residues. The source material was blood. The chain links TRBV27 to TRBJ2-1; D not resolved. The DNA matches TRBJ2-7 better at its end, which makes the J call doubtful. The source of this sequence is a man in his thirties or forties in good health. The CDR3 protein is CASSLSLNYEQYL. The CDR3 DNA is TGTGCCAGCAGTTTATCCCTCAACTACGAGCAGTACTTA.